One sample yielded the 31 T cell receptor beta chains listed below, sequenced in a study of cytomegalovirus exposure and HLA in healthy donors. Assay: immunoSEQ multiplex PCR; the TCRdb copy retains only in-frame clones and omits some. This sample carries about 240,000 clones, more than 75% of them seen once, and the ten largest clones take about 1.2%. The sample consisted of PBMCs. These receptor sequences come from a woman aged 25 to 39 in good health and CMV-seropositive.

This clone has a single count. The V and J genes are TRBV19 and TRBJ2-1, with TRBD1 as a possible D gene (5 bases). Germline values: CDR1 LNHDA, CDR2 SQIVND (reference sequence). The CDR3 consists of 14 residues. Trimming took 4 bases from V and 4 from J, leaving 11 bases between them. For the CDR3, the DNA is TGTGCCAGTAGTACCTACGACAGTTACAATGAGCAGTTCTTC. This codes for CASSTYDSYNEQFF.

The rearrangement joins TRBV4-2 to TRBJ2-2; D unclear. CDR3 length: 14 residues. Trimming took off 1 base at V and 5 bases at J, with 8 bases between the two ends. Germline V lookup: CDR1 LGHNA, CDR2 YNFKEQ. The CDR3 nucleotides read TGTGCCAGCAGCCAAGTTGCGGCAACCGGGGAGCTGTTTTTT. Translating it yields CASSQVAATGELFF.

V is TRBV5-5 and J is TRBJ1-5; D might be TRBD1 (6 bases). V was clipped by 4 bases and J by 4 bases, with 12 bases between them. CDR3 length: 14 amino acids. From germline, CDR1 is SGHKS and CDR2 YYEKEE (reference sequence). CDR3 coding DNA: TGTGCCAGCAGCCCAGGGGTTCTTAATCAGCCCCAGCATTTT. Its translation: CASSPGVLNQPQHF.

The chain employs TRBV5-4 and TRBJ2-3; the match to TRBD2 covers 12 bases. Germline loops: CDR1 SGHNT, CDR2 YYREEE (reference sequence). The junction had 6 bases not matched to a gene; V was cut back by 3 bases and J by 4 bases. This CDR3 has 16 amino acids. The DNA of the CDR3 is TGTGCCAGCAGCTGGGGTCTAGCGGGAGGGTCAGATACGCAGTATTTT. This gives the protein CASSWGLAGGSDTQYF.

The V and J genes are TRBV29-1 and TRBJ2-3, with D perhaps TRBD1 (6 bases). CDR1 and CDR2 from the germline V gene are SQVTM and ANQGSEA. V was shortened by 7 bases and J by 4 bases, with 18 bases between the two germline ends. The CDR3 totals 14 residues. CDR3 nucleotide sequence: TGCAGCGGTGCCGGGATACAGGGATCAGATACGCAGTATTTT. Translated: CSGAGIQGSDTQYF.

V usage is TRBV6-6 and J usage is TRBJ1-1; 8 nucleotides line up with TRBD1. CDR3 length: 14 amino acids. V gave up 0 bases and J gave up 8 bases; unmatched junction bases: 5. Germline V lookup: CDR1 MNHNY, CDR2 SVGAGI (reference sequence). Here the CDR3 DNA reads TGTGCCAGCAGTTACTCGTTTCCAGGGGGCGAAGCTTTCTTT. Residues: CASSYSFPGGEAFF.

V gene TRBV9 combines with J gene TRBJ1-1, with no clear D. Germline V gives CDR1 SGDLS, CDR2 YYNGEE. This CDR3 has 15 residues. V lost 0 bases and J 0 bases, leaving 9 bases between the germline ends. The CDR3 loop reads CASSVDLYLNTEAFF. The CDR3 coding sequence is TGTGCCAGCAGCGTAGACTTGTACCTGAACACTGAAGCTTTCTTT.

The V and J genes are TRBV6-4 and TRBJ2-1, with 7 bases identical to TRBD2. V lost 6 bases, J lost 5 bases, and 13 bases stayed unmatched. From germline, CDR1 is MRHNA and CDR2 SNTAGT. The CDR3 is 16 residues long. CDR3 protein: CASSDCTSVTNNEQFF. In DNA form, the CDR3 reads TGTGCCAGCAGCGATTGTACTAGCGTAACCAACAATGAGCAGTTCTTC.

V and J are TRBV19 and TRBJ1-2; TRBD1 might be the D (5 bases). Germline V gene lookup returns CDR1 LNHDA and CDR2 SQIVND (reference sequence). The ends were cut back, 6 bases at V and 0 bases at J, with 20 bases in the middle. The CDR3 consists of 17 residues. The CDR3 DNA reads TGTGCCAGTAGCAGCCCCTGGGGCAGGAGATCTAACTATGGCTACACCTTC. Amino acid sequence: CASSSPWGRRSNYGYTF.

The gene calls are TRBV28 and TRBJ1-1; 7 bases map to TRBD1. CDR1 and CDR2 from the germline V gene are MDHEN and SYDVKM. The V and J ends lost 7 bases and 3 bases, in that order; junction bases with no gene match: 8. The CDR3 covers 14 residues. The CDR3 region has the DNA TGTGCCAGCACCAAACCGACAGGGTACACTGAAGCTTTCTTT. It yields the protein CASTKPTGYTEAFF.

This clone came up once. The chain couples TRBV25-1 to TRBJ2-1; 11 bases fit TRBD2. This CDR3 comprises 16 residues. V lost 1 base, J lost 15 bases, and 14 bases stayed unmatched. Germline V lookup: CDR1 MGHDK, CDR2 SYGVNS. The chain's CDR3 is CASSEFGSGRARDPFF. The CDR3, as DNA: TGTGCCAGCAGTGAATTTGGTAGCGGGAGGGCCCGCGATCCGTTCTTC.

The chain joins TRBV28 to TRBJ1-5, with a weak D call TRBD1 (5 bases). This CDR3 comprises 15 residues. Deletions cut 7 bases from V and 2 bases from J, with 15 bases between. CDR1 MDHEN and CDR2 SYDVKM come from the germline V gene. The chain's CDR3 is CASITQDGRNQPQHF. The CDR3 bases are TGTGCCAGCATTACACAGGATGGCCGCAATCAGCCCCAGCATTTT.

CDR3 sequence: CASSTLAGGYEQYF. DNA of the CDR3: TGTGCCAGTAGTACGCTAGCGGGAGGCTACGAGCAGTACTTC. The rearrangement joins TRBV19 to TRBJ2-7; 11 bases fit TRBD2. V lost 4 bases, J lost 3 bases, and 2 bases stayed unmatched. Germline V gene sequence: CDR1 LNHDA, CDR2 SQIVND (reference sequence). This CDR3 contains 14 residues.

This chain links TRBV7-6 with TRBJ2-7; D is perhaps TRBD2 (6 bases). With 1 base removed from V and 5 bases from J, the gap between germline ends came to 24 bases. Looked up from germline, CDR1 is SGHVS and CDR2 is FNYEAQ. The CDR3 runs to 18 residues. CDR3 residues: CASSLEATAEGRVDEQYF. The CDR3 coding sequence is TGTGCCAGCAGCTTAGAAGCTACGGCGGAGGGTCGGGTCGACGAGCAGTACTTC. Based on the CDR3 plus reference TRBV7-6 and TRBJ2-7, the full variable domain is GAGVSQSPRYKVTKRGQDVALRCDPISGHVSLYWYRQALGQGPEFLTYFNYEAQQDKSGLPNDRFSAERPEGSISTLTIQRTEQRDSAMYRCASSLEATAEGRVDEQYFGPGTRLTVT.

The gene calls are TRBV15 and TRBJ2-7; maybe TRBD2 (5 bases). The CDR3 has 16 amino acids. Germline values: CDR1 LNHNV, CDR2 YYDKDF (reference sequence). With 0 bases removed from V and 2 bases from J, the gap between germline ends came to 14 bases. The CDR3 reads CATSRDLAEATYEQYF. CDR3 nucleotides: TGTGCCACCAGCAGAGATCTAGCAGAGGCCACCTACGAGCAGTACTTC.

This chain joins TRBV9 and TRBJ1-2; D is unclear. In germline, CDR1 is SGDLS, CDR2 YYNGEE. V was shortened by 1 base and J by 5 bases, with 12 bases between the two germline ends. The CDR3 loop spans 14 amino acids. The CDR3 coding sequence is TGTGCCAGCAGCGTACAGGATTCATGGTATGGCTACACCTTC. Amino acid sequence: CASSVQDSWYGYTF.

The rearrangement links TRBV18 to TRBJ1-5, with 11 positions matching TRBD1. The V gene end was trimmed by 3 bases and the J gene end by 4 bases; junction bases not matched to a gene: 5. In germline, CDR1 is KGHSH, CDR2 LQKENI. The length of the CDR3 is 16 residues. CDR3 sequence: CASSPGQGATNQPQHF. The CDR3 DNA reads TGTGCCAGCTCACCTGGACAGGGGGCAACGAATCAGCCCCAGCATTTT.

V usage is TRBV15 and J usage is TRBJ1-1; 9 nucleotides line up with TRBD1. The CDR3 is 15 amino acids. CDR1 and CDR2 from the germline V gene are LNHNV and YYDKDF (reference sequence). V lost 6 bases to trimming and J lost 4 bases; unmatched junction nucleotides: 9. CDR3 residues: CATRPDRGLGTEAFF. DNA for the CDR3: TGTGCCACCAGGCCGGACAGGGGTTTGGGCACTGAAGCTTTCTTT.

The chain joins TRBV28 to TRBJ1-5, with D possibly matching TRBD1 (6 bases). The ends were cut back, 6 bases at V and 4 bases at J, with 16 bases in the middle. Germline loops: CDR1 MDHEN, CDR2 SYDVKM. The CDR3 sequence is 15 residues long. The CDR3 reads CASRRADRTNQPQHF. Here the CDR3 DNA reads TGTGCCAGCAGACGCGCTGACAGGACTAATCAGCCCCAGCATTTT.

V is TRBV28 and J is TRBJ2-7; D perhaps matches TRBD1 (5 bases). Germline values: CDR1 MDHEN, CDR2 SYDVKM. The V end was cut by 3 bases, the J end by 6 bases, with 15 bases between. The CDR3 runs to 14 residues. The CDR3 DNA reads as TGTGCCAGCAGTTTGGTAGGGGTACAAGCCGAGCAGTACTTC. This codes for CASSLVGVQAEQYF.

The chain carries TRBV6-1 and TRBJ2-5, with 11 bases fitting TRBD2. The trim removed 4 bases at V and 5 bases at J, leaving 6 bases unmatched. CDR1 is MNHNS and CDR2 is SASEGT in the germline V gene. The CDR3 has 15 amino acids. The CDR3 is CASSGGSGRAETQYF. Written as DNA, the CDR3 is TGTGCCAGCAGTGGTGGTAGCGGGAGGGCGGAGACCCAGTACTTC.

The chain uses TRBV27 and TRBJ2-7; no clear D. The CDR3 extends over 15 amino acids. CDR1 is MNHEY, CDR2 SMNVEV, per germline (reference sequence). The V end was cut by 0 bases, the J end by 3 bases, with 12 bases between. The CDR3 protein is CASSLSALAVYEQYF. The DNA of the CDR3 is TGTGCCAGCAGTTTATCGGCGTTGGCGGTCTACGAGCAGTACTTC.

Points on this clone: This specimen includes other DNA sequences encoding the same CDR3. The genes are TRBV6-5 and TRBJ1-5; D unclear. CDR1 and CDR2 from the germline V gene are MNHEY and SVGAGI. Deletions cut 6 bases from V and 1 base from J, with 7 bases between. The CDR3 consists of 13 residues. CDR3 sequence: CASSRGSNQPQHF. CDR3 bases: TGTGCCAGCAGCCGAGGGAGCAATCAGCCCCAGCATTTT.

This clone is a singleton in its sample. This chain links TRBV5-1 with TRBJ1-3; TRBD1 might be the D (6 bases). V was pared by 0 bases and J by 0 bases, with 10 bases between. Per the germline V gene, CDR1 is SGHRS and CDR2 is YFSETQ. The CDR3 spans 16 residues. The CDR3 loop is CASSLARQVSGNTIYF. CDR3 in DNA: TGCGCCAGCAGCTTGGCCCGACAGGTCTCTGGAAACACCATATATTTT.

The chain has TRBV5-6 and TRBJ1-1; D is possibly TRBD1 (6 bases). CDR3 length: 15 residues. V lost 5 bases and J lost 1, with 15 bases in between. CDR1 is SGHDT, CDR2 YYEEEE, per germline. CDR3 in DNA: TGTGCCAGCAGGCACTATGGGACATCGAACACTGAAGCTTTCTTT. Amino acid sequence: CASRHYGTSNTEAFF.

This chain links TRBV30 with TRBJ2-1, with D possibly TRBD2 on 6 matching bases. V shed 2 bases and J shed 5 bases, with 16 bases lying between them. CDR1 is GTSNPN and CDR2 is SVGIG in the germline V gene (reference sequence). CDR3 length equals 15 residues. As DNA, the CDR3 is TGTGCCTGGAGTACCCCCGGGACTGGCCACAATGAGCAGTTCTTC. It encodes CAWSTPGTGHNEQFF.

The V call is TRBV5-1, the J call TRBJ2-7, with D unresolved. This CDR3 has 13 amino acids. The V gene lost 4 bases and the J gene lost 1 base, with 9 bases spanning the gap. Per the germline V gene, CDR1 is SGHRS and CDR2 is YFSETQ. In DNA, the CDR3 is TGCGCCAGCAGCCGCCCAACTTCCTACGAGCAGTACTTC. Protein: CASSRPTSYEQYF.

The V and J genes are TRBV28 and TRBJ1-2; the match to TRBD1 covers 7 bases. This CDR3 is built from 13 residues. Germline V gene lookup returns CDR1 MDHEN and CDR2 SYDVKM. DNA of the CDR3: TGTGCATTACACGAGGGGGCTGGGTATGGCTACACCTTC. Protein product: CALHEGAGYGYTF.

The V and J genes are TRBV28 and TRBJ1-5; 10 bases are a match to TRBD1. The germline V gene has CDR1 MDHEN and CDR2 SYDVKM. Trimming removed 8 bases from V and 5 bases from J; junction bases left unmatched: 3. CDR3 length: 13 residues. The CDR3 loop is CASRGTGDQPQHF. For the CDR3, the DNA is TGTGCCAGCCGAGGGACAGGGGATCAGCCCCAGCATTTT. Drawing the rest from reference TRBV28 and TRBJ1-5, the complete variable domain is DVKVTQSSRYLVKRTGEKVFLECVQDMDHENMFWYRQDPGLGLRLIYFSYDVKMKEKGDIPEGYSVSREKKERFSLILESASTNQTSMYLCASRGTGDQPQHFGDGTRLSIL.

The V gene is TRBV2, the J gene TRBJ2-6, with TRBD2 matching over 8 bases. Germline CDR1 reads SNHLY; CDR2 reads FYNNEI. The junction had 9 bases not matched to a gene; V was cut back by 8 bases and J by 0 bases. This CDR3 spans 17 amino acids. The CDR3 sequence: CASLRGGRNSGANVLTF. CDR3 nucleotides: TGTGCCAGCCTCCGGGGGGGGAGAAACTCTGGGGCCAACGTCCTGACTTTC. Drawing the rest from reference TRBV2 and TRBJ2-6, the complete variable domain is EPEVTQTPSHQVTQMGQEVILRCVPISNHLYFYWYRQILGQKVEFLVSFYNNEISEKSEIFDDQFSVERPDGSNFTLKIRSTKLEDSAMYFCASLRGGRNSGANVLTFGAGSRLTVL.

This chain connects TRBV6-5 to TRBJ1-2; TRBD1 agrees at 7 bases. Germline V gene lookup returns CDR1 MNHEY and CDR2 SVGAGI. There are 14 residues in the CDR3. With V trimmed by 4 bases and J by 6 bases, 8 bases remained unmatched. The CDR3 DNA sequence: TGTGCCAGCAGTTTGGGCAGGGGGTTCGATGGCTACACCTTC. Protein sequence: CASSLGRGFDGYTF.